The 8 T cell receptor beta chains presented below share a single source sample, sequenced in a study of molecular identifiers for immune sequencing clone quantification. MiXCR, run by TCRdb on the PCR reads, gives a single entry per CDR3 protein. The table has approximately 63,000 distinct CDR3 sequences, 15% to 20% seen once; the top ten hold over 1.1%. The sequencing input was naive CD8+ T cells from blood, with Jurkat cell RNA spiked in. This sample's subset: FACS-sorted CD8+CD4-CCR7+CD45RA+ naive T cells. The receptors come from a human donor in good health. Some libraries in this study had Jurkat cell RNA spiked in.

In its sample, this clonotype was seen many times. CDR3 sequence: CASSSPSTLSQETQYF. The CDR3, as DNA: TGTGCCAGCAGCTCCCCCAGCACACTCTCCCAAGAGACCCAGTACTTC. The chain recombines TRBV7-9 with TRBJ2-5; D is unresolved. Trimming pared 4 bases from V and 1 base from J, leaving 16 bases between. Germline V CDR1 and CDR2: SEHNR, FQNEAQ (reference sequence). The CDR3 is made up of 16 amino acids.

This clonotype came up many times. CDR3 sequence: CASSNRNTEAFF. The CDR3 DNA follows: TGTGCCAGTAGTAATAGGAACACTGAAGCTTTCTTT. The chain has TRBV19 and TRBJ1-1; D gene uncertain. This CDR3 contains 12 residues. V was cut by 4 bases and J by 1 base, with 4 bases left in between. The germline V gene encodes CDR1 LNHDA and CDR2 SQIVND (reference sequence).

This clonotype was found many times. J is TRBJ2-3 and V is TRBV2, with TRBD2 matching 9 bases. This CDR3 spans 15 amino acids. Germline V gives CDR1 SNHLY, CDR2 FYNNEI. The ends lost 2 bases at V and 3 bases at J; junction bases unmatched: 3. The CDR3 nucleotides read TGTGCCAGCAGTGAATCCCTAGCGGGAACAGATACGCAGTATTTT. Translated, it gives CASSESLAGTDTQYF.

This clonotype was seen many times. The chain joins TRBV12-5 to TRBJ2-3; possibly TRBD1 for D (5 bases). The CDR3 has 13 amino acids. V was shortened by 1 base and J by 6 bases, with 8 bases between the two germline ends. CDR1 is LGHNT and CDR2 is FRNRAP in the germline V gene. CDR3 amino acids: CASGLEGVDTQYF. The CDR3 coding sequence is TGTGCTAGTGGTTTGGAAGGGGTGGATACGCAGTATTTT.

Ten or more counts support this clonotype. In DNA, the CDR3 is TGTGCCAGTAGTATTATCCAGAACACTGAAGCTTTCTTT. Amino acid sequence: CASSIIQNTEAFF. The chain recombines TRBV19 with TRBJ1-1; the D is unclear. The V gene lost 3 bases and the J gene lost 1 base, with 6 bases spanning the gap. The CDR3 contains 13 residues. From germline, CDR1 is LNHDA and CDR2 SQIVND (reference sequence).

There are many counts of this clonotype. The V gene is TRBV7-9, the J gene TRBJ1-4; maybe TRBD1 (6 bases). Germline V CDR1 and CDR2: SEHNR, FQNEAQ (reference sequence). The CDR3 covers 16 residues. V lost 5 bases, J lost 10 bases, and 23 bases lay in between. As DNA, the CDR3 is TGTGCCAGCAGCCTGGAGTTTGGGCAGGGGATTAGAAAACTGTTTTTT. This sequence encodes CASSLEFGQGIRKLFF.

This clonotype was seen a handful of times. A much larger clone lies one base from this, so it may be a read error. This sequence joins TRBV29-1 and TRBJ2-3; D may be TRBD1 or TRBD2 (5 bases each). CDR1 and CDR2 (germline): SQVTM, ANQGSEA. CDR3 length equals 16 residues. Here the CDR3 reads CSVGSGQAASIDTQYF. In DNA form, the CDR3 reads TGCAGCGTTGGGTCGGGGCAGGCGGCTAGCATAGATACGCAGTATTTT.

This clonotype was seen more than once but under ten times. This chain joins TRBV6-2 or TRBV6-3 and TRBJ2-2; 7 nucleotides align to TRBD1. The CDR3 spans 16 residues. V lost 0 bases and J lost 5; bases outside the gene matches: 6. Germline CDR1 reads MNHEY; CDR2 reads SVGEGT. The CDR3 sequence is CASSYSGDSITGELFF. The CDR3 region has the DNA TGTGCCAGCAGTTACTCTGGGGACAGTATTACCGGGGAGCTGTTTTTT.